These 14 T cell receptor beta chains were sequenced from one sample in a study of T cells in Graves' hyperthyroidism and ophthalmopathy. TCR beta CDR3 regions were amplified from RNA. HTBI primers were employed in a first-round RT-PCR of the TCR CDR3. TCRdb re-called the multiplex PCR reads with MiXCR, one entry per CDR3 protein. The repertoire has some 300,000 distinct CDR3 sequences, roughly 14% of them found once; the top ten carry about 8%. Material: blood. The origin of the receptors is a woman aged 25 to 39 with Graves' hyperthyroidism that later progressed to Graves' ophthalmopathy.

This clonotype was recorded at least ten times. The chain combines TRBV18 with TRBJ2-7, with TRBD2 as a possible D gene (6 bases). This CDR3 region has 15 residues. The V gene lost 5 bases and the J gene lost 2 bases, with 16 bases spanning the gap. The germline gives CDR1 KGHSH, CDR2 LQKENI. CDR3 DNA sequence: TGTGCCAGCTCATCGACGAGGACGGGAGCCTACGAGCAGTACTTC. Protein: CASSSTRTGAYEQYF.

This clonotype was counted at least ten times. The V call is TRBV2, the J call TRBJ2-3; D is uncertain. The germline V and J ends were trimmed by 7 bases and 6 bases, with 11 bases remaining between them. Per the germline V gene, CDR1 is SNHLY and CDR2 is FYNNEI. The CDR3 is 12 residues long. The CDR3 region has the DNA TGTGCCAGCAATGCGAACTACGATACGCAGTATTTT. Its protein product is CASNANYDTQYF.

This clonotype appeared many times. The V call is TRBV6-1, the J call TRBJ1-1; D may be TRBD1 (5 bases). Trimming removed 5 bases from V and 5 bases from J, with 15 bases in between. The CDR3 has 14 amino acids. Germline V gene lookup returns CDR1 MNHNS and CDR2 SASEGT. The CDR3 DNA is TGTGCCAGCAGTCAAGGGGATATGGGGACTGAAGCTTTCTTT. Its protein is CASSQGDMGTEAFF.

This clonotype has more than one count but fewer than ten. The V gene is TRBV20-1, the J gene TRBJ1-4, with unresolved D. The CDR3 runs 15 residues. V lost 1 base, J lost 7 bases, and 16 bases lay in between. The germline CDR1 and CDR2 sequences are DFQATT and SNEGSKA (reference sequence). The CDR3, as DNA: TGCAGTGCTAGAGGCCGGGCAGAGGTGACTGAAAAACTGTTTTTT. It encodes CSARGRAEVTEKLFF.

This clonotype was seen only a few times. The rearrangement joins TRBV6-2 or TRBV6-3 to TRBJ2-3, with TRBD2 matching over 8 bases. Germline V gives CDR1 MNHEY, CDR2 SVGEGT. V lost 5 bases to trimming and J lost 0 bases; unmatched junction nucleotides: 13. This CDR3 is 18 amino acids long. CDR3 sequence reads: CASSRAGVTPSSTDTQYF. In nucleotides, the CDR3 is TGTGCCAGCAGTAGAGCGGGAGTTACACCCTCAAGCACAGATACGCAGTATTTT.

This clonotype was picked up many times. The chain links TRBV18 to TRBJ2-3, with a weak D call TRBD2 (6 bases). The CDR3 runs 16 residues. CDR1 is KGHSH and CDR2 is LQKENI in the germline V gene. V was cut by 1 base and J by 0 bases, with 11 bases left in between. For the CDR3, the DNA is TGTGCCAGCTCACCACTGGCAGGGACTAGCACAGATACGCAGTATTTT. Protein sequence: CASSPLAGTSTDTQYF. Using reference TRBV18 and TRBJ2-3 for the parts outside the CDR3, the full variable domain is NAGVMQNPRHLVRRRGQEARLRCSPMKGHSHVYWYRQLPEEGLKFMVYLQKENIIDESGMPKERFSAEFPKEGPSILRIQQVVRGDSAAYFCASSPLAGTSTDTQYFGPGTRLTVL.

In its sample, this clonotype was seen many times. Here the CDR3 DNA reads TGTGCCAGCAGCTTGGGTCTCACATCCGAGCAGTACTTC. Amino acid sequence: CASSLGLTSEQYF. V usage is TRBV5-6 and J usage is TRBJ2-7, with D uncertain. The CDR3 is made up of 13 amino acids. V was pared by 0 bases and J by 6 bases, with 10 bases between. Germline V CDR1 and CDR2: SGHDT, YYEEEE.

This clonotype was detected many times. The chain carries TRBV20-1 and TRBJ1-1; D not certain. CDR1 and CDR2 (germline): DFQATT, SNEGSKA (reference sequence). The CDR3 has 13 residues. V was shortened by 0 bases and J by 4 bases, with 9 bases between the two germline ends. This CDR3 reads CSARDIVGTEAFF. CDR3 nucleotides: TGCAGTGCTAGAGATATCGTAGGCACTGAAGCTTTCTTT.

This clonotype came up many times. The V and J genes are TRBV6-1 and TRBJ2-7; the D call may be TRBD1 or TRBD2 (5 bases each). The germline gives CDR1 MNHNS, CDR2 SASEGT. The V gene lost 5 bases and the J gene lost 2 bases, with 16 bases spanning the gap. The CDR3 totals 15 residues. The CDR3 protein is CASSPGTGPTYEQYF. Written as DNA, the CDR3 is TGTGCCAGCAGTCCGGGGACGGGGCCCACCTACGAGCAGTACTTC.

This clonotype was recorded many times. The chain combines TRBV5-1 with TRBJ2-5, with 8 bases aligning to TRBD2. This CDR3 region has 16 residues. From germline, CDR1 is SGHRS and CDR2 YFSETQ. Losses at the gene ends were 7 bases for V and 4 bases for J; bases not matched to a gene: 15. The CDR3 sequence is CASAPPRAGGTETQYF. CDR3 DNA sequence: TGCGCCAGCGCACCCCCAAGGGCGGGAGGCACAGAGACCCAGTACTTC.

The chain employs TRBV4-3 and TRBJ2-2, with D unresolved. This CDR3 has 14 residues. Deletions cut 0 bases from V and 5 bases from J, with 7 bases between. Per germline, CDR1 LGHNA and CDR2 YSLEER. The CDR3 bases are TGCGCCAGCAGCCAAGAACCCTATACCGGGGAGCTGTTTTTT. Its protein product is CASSQEPYTGELFF.

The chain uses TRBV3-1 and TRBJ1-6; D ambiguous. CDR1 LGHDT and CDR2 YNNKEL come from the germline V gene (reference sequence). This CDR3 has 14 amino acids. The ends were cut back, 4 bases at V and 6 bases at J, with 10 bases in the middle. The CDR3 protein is CASSPRGGNSPLHF. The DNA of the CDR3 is TGTGCCAGCAGCCCGAGAGGTGGTAATTCACCCCTCCACTTT. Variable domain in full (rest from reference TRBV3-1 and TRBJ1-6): DTAVSQTPKYLVTQMGNDKSIKCEQNLGHDTMYWYKQDSKKFLKIMFSYNNKELIINETVPNRFSPKSPDKAHLNLHINSLELGDSAVYFCASSPRGGNSPLHFGNGTRLTVT.

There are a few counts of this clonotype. The CDR3 nucleotides are TGTGCCAGCTCAACAGGTGCCGCGAGCACCGGGGAGCTGTTTTTT. It codes for CASSTGAASTGELFF. This sequence joins TRBV3-1 and TRBJ2-2; possible D gene TRBD1, 5 bases. Germline loops: CDR1 LGHDT, CDR2 YNNKEL (reference sequence). CDR3 length: 15 amino acids. V shed 8 bases and J shed 4 bases, with 17 bases lying between them.

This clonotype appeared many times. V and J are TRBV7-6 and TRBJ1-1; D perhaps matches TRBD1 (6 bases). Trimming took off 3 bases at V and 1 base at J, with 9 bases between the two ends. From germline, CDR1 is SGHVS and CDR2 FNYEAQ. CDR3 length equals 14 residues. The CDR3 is CASSLEGGNTEAFF. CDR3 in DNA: TGTGCCAGCAGCTTGGAGGGGGGGAACACTGAAGCTTTCTTT.